This T cell receptor beta chain comes out of a study of blood T cell repertoires in COVID-19 (dated by TCRdb to about 2020). Some background on the complete study: Samples from collaborators originated in the United States, Italy and Spain and spanned both the acute and convalescent phases of COVID-19. The material from the prospective study consisted of cDNA or gDNA derived from T cells, B-cell-depleted T cells, or PBMCs. The sample metadata nearly always contained a de-identified subject ID, COVID-19 status, age in years and sex. Where available, HLA class I and class II types were taken from metadata supplied by the sample provider and were not determined by assay-based typing. Subjects who had been exposed to COVID-19, were actively infected with it, or had recovered from it provided the deeply sampled blood TCRbeta repertoires that made up the dataset. Samples were obtained from the ongoing ImmuneRACE study (first 160 participants) and from 1,254 subjects provided by 6 global collaborators. A freely available public database, intended as a resource for researchers studying the immune response to SARS-CoV-2, is where the repertoires were released. Findings and caveats that apply to the study as a whole: The quantity of clinical and demographic metadata differed by source and by participant and was supplied without curation.

CDR1 MRHNA and CDR2 SNTAGT are derived from the germline V gene. Trimming costs V 2 bases and J 8 bases, and their ends lie 18 bases apart. Its CDR3 holds 15 amino acids, cysteine through phenylalanine. Only CDR3 DNA remains: 45 bases, in frame from the first base. About this clone itself: The clone's antigen remains unknown. No much larger clone is present one base from it, and per-base qualities are unavailable.

TCRbeta CDR3 regions were amplified from genomic DNA by means of the immunoSEQ Assay, a bias-controlled multiplex PCR. On the study's bioinformatics: Within the assay, amplification of reference gene primers was used to estimate how many nucleated cells each sample contained. To quantify the absolute abundance of each unique TCRbeta CDR3 rearrangement, sequence reads were collapsed and filtered. Productive Simpson clonality was computed per sample as the square root of Simpson's diversity index over productive rearrangements. In TCRdb, the immuneACCESS table is reduced to in-frame sequences with V and J assigned. These tables do not hold every clone; where another copy was compared, an unresolved V gene accounts for under half, and the others remain unexplained. V, J and clone size derive from that table, while D and trimming were established from the DNA sequence. The sample contains around 200,000 clones, around three quarters of them found a single time. Of the sample, around 5.4% falls within the top ten clones.

Whole blood was collected in K2EDTA tubes by collaborating institutions according to the institutions' own protocols. For TCRbeta analysis, collaborators shipped samples in one of three forms: frozen whole blood, isolated PBMCs, or DNA extracted from either of those sample types. The sample was peripheral blood. The chain was built from TRBV6-4 and TRBJ1-2; matching of 6 bases hints at TRBD1 as the D gene. This sequence originates from a woman in her 70s with acute or convalescent COVID-19. The CDR3 protein: CASSDLGGSGSGYTF. The nucleotides are TGTGCCAGCAGTGACCTTGGGGGCTCGGGGAGCGGCTACACCTTC.